This entry lists 9 T cell receptor beta chains sequenced from one sample in a study of human T cells and chemical hapten exposure. Time point indicated: patch test 3, about 24 weeks after DPC sensitization. The treatment is: therapeutic diphenylcyclopropenone sensitization with weekly scalp DPC. TCRdb reprocessed the RACE reads with MiXCR, giving one entry per CDR3 protein. The sample contains 180,000 or so distinct CDR3 sequences, under 25% of which appear only once. The source material was whole blood, sampled in connection with sensitization to the hapten diphenylcyclopropenone (DPC). These receptors all come from a woman aged 40 to 50 with alopecia areata. Some clones in this sample may be carry-over from other donors' samples.

V is TRBV18 and J is TRBJ2-1, with 8 bases lining up with TRBD2. The CDR3 has 16 amino acids. Germline V lookup: CDR1 KGHSH, CDR2 LQKENI. V lost 0 bases to trimming and J lost 6 bases; unmatched junction nucleotides: 7. The DNA for the CDR3 is TGTGCCAGCTCACCACCGGGACTAGGTTCGGTCAATGAGCAGTTCTTC. Translated: CASSPPGLGSVNEQFF.

This clonotype was seen only a few times. The rearrangement joins TRBV27 to TRBJ2-3, with D unresolved. The CDR3 totals 13 residues. From germline, CDR1 is MNHEY and CDR2 SMNVEV (reference sequence). V was trimmed by 6 bases and J by 6 bases, leaving 13 bases between them. The CDR3 DNA reads as TGTGCCAGCAGGGCGAGGTGGGCGGATACGCAGTATTTT. As protein: CASRARWADTQYF.

This clonotype was found many times. The chain combines TRBV7-2 with TRBJ2-1; D may match TRBD1 or TRBD2 (5 bases each). CDR3 length: 15 amino acids. CDR1 and CDR2 from the germline V gene are SGHTA and FQGNSA. V was pared by 8 bases and J by 3 bases, with 17 bases between. CDR3: CASYVGTPNYNEQFF. In DNA, the CDR3 is TGTGCCAGCTACGTAGGGACGCCGAACTACAATGAGCAGTTCTTC.

This clonotype showed up just a few times. The chain couples TRBV7-2 to TRBJ2-7; TRBD2 agrees at 10 bases. Germline CDR1 SGHTA, CDR2 FQGNSA. The CDR3 spans 15 residues. Losses at the gene ends were 4 bases for V and 6 bases for J; bases not matched to a gene: 9. The CDR3, as DNA: TGTGCCAGCAGCTCGGGGGGACTAGCGACGGGCGAGCAGTACTTC. Its protein is CASSSGGLATGEQYF.

The chain recombines TRBV3-1 with TRBJ1-1, with D unclear. CDR1 is LGHDT, CDR2 YNNKEL, per germline (reference sequence). With 2 bases removed from V and 0 bases from J, the gap between germline ends came to 7 bases. The CDR3 loop spans 14 amino acids. In DNA form, the CDR3 reads TGTGCCAGCAGCCAACCGGAGCTGAACACTGAAGCTTTCTTT. This encodes CASSQPELNTEAFF.

This clonotype was seen only a few times. V usage is TRBV20-1 and J usage is TRBJ2-1, with 9 bases that match TRBD2. CDR3 length: 14 residues. CDR1 and CDR2 (germline): DFQATT, SNEGSKA (reference sequence). The V and J ends lost 5 bases and 8 bases, in that order; junction bases with no gene match: 10. The CDR3 sequence: CSAHSSGSGDEQFF. The CDR3 DNA reads as TGCAGTGCTCATAGTAGCGGGAGTGGTGATGAGCAGTTCTTC.

The CDR3 region is CASSPFDRAETGELFF. Here the CDR3 DNA reads TGTGCCAGCTCACCGTTCGACAGGGCTGAGACCGGGGAGCTGTTTTTT. The rearrangement uses TRBV18 and TRBJ2-2; 7 nucleotides align to TRBD1. The CDR3 is 16 residues long. Germline CDR1 and CDR2: KGHSH and LQKENI. Losses at the gene ends were 3 bases for V and 5 bases for J; bases not matched to a gene: 9.

The V gene is TRBV7-2, the J gene TRBJ2-7; TRBD2 aligns across 11 bases. The CDR3 covers 14 residues. Germline values: CDR1 SGHTA, CDR2 FQGNSA. V was pared by 5 bases and J by 3 bases, with 3 bases of the junction left unmatched. The CDR3 bases are TGTGCCAGCAGCGTGGGACTAGCGGACTACGAGCAGTACTTC. Its translation is CASSVGLADYEQYF.

This rearrangement joins TRBV2 to TRBJ2-4; D is unclear. There are 15 residues in the CDR3. The V gene lost 4 bases and the J gene lost 0 bases, with 10 bases spanning the gap. CDR1 and CDR2 from the germline V gene are SNHLY and FYNNEI. CDR3 coding DNA: TGTGCCAGCAGTGTTTCGCAGGTAGCCAAAAACATTCAGTACTTC. Amino acids: CASSVSQVAKNIQYF.